This T cell receptor beta chain was documented in a study of spatial heterogeneity in lung cancer. Study overall: Alpha-chain sequences were consistently detected less often than beta-chain sequences.

Germline V lookup: CDR1 SGHDN, CDR2 FVKESK. The CDR3 is made up of 16 amino acids. Trimming removed 3 bases from V and 1 base from J; junction bases left unmatched: 8. This clonotype came up many times. The time point: sample taken at primary tumor resection. Patients with untreated early-stage non-small cell lung cancer, numbering approximately 70, were the donors. Without sorting, whole RNA was sequenced from tumor, nontumor lung or frozen PBMC. TCRdb recomputed calls from the 5' RACE reads with MiXCR, one row per CDR3 protein. This sample has fewer than 40,000 distinct CDR3 sequences, with around 7.5% found just once.

This rearrangement joins TRBV14 to TRBJ2-7, with 8 bases fitting TRBD1. The sample was PBMCs, taken at surgery. The sequence was obtained from a male donor with early-stage non-small cell lung cancer. DNA of the CDR3: TGTGCCAGCAGCCACCATGGATGGGACAGGTCCTACGAGCAGTACTTC. Amino acid sequence: CASSHHGWDRSYEQYF.